Following are 30 T cell receptor beta chains from one sample sequenced in a study of T cell responses to AZD1222 COVID-19 vaccine. Produced via immunoSEQ multiplex PCR; TCRdb's table is partial and in-frame only. Here the sample spans approximately 200,000 clones, approximately 91% being singletons. Specimen: peripheral blood, collected 28 days after the second AZD1222 dose. These receptors were obtained from an adult who received the AZD1222 COVID-19 vaccine.

The CDR3 loop is CASKVGGADEKLFF. DNA for the CDR3: TGTGCCAGCAAGGTGGGGGGCGCGGATGAAAAACTGTTTTTT. J is TRBJ1-4 and V is TRBV28; maybe TRBD1 (6 bases). CDR3 length equals 14 residues. With 7 bases removed from V and 6 bases from J, the gap between germline ends came to 15 bases. Germline lookup yields CDR1 MDHEN and CDR2 SYDVKM.

The genes are TRBV19 and TRBJ2-7, with D perhaps TRBD1 (5 bases). Trimming removed 1 base at V and 7 bases at J, with 14 bases between. The CDR3 is 14 residues long. CDR1 is LNHDA, CDR2 SQIVND, per germline (reference sequence). The CDR3 here is CASSIGGAVVEQYF. CDR3 in DNA: TGTGCCAGTAGTATAGGGGGCGCAGTCGTGGAGCAGTACTTC.

The chain couples TRBV7-9 to TRBJ1-3, with 10 bases fitting TRBD1. The CDR3 runs to 16 residues. Germline CDR1 SEHNR, CDR2 FQNEAQ (reference sequence). V trimming: 3 bases; J trimming: 2 bases; junction bases outside the gene matches: 4. The CDR3 here is CASSFLGTGAGNTIYF. The DNA for the CDR3 is TGTGCCAGCAGCTTCTTAGGGACAGGGGCTGGAAACACCATATATTTT.

This chain links TRBV5-1 with TRBJ2-7; tentative D call: TRBD1 (6 bases). Germline loops: CDR1 SGHRS, CDR2 YFSETQ. The CDR3 consists of 15 residues. Deletions cut 1 base from V and 4 bases from J, with 15 bases between. CDR3 nucleotide sequence: TGCGCCAGCAGCTTGCTTTTAGGGGGAAGTTACGAGCAGTACTTC. Amino acid sequence: CASSLLLGGSYEQYF.

V and J are TRBV12-5 and TRBJ2-7; 9 bases fit TRBD2. Germline V gene data show CDR1 as LGHNT and CDR2 as FRNRAP. There are 14 residues in the CDR3. V was pared by 3 bases and J by 6 bases, with 6 bases of the junction left unmatched. The chain's CDR3 is CASGFTGLATEQYF. Written as DNA, the CDR3 is TGTGCTAGTGGTTTCACGGGACTAGCAACCGAGCAGTACTTC.

V gene TRBV18 combines with J gene TRBJ2-3; 14 bases are shared with TRBD2. Germline CDR1 and CDR2: KGHSH and LQKENI. V gave up 4 bases and J gave up 3 bases; unmatched junction bases: 0. The CDR3 runs 15 residues. The CDR3 here is CASSRLAGGTDTQYF. CDR3 DNA: TGTGCCAGCTCACGACTAGCGGGAGGGACAGATACGCAGTATTTT.

The V and J genes are TRBV11-2 and TRBJ2-5; 8 nucleotides agree with TRBD1. The CDR3 consists of 13 residues. CDR1 is SGHAT and CDR2 is FQNNGV in the germline V gene. The trim removed 5 bases at V and 7 bases at J, leaving 6 bases unmatched. CDR3 protein: CASSRQGLGTQYF. In DNA form, the CDR3 reads TGTGCCAGCAGCCGACAGGGGTTAGGGACCCAGTACTTC.

This clone was detected only once. Written as DNA, the CDR3 is TGTGCCAGTACCCCCCAGTGGGCGGGAGACAATGAGCAGTTCTTC. It codes for CASTPQWAGDNEQFF. The chain employs TRBV19 and TRBJ2-1; 7 bases are a match to TRBD2. V was pared by 7 bases and J by 5 bases, with 11 bases of the junction left unmatched. CDR3 length: 15 residues. Germline V gene lookup returns CDR1 LNHDA and CDR2 SQIVND (reference sequence). Full variable domain (outside the CDR3, taken from reference TRBV19 and TRBJ2-1): DGGITQSPKYLFRKEGQNVTLSCEQNLNHDAMYWYRQDPGQGLRLIYYSQIVNDFQKGDIAEGYSVSREKKESFPLTVTSAQKNPTAFYLCASTPQWAGDNEQFFGPGTRLTVL.

V and J are TRBV7-3 and TRBJ2-1; 9 bases agree with TRBD1. This CDR3 spans 15 amino acids. Per germline, CDR1 SGHTA and CDR2 FQGTGA. The V segment lost 5 bases and the J segment 7 bases; nucleotides outside the gene matches: 9. The CDR3 reads CASSTTGTGWNEQFF. Written as DNA, the CDR3 is TGTGCCAGCAGCACGACCGGGACAGGGTGGAATGAGCAGTTCTTC.

The chain couples TRBV7-8 to TRBJ2-2; possibly TRBD2 for D (6 bases). The V end lost 3 bases, the J end lost 6 bases, and 11 bases lay between the germline ends. The germline CDR1 and CDR2 sequences are SGHVS and FQNEAQ. This CDR3 comprises 14 residues. CDR3 nucleotides: TGTGCCAGCAGCTTCCAGTGGGGGGCCGGGGAGCTGTTTTTT. It translates to CASSFQWGAGELFF.

V and J are TRBV12-3 or TRBV12-4 and TRBJ1-2, with D unclear. The CDR3 contains 13 residues. V lost 6 bases and J 4 bases, leaving 12 bases between the germline ends. The CDR3 DNA follows: TGTGCCAGCAGACAAAAGACTGCCTATGGCTACACCTTC. Its translation is CASRQKTAYGYTF.

This rearrangement joins TRBV7-9 to TRBJ2-7; 10 bases match TRBD1. The germline gives CDR1 SEHNR, CDR2 FQNEAQ (reference sequence). This CDR3 spans 16 amino acids. V shed 4 bases and J 5 bases; nucleotides not matched to a gene: 11. The CDR3 DNA is TGTGCCAGCAGCTCCTTTGGGGGACAGGGGTTCCACGAGCAGTACTTC. Its protein product is CASSSFGGQGFHEQYF.

The V and J genes are TRBV5-1 and TRBJ2-7; TRBD1 agrees at 7 bases. V trimming: 0 bases; J trimming: 5 bases; junction bases outside the gene matches: 5. Germline V gene sequence: CDR1 SGHRS, CDR2 YFSETQ. This CDR3 is 14 amino acids long. In DNA, the CDR3 is TGCGCCAGCAGCTTGGGACAGGGATGGGACGAGCAGTACTTC. Amino acid sequence: CASSLGQGWDEQYF.

V and J are TRBV10-3 and TRBJ1-4; tentatively, D is TRBD1 (5 bases). The V gene lost 0 bases and the J gene lost 2 bases, with 7 bases spanning the gap. Germline assignment: CDR1 ENHRY and CDR2 SYGVKD. This CDR3 spans 15 amino acids. The CDR3 DNA reads TGTGCCATCAGTGAGTCCCGACAGACTAATGAAAAACTGTTTTTT. This sequence encodes CAISESRQTNEKLFF.

This chain links TRBV5-1 with TRBJ2-2; 12 nucleotides align to TRBD2. Germline V gene lookup returns CDR1 SGHRS and CDR2 YFSETQ. V lost 3 bases to trimming and J lost 6 bases; unmatched junction nucleotides: 6. The CDR3 spans 16 residues. CDR3 sequence reads: CASSSWTSGTPGELFF. In nucleotides, the CDR3 is TGCGCCAGCAGCTCCTGGACTAGCGGGACCCCCGGGGAGCTGTTTTTT.

V usage is TRBV7-2 and J usage is TRBJ1-2, with D perhaps matching TRBD1 (5 bases). The CDR3 runs 15 residues. Germline V CDR1 and CDR2: SGHTA, FQGNSA. V was clipped by 3 bases and J by 0 bases, with 11 bases between them. The CDR3 DNA is TGTGCCAGCAGCTTTGGGAACAGGCCTAACTATGGCTACACCTTC. As protein: CASSFGNRPNYGYTF. The full variable domain, rest sourced from reference TRBV7-2 and TRBJ1-2, is GAGVSQSPSNKVTEKGKDVELRCDPISGHTALYWYRQSLGQGLEFLIYFQGNSAPDKSGLPSDRFSAERTGGSVSTLTIQRTQQEDSAVYLCASSFGNRPNYGYTFGSGTRLTVV.

This chain joins TRBV6-2 or TRBV6-3 and TRBJ1-6, with D perhaps TRBD1 (5 bases). Germline CDR1 and CDR2: MNHEY and SVGEGT. V was trimmed by 4 bases and J by 3 bases, leaving 10 bases between them. This CDR3 contains 15 residues. CDR3 DNA: TGTGCCAGCAGTTGGCGACAGAGCTATAATTCACCCCTCCACTTT. It codes for CASSWRQSYNSPLHF.

The chain couples TRBV24-1 to TRBJ2-3; a possible D gene is TRBD1 (5 bases). With 7 bases removed from V and 2 bases from J, the gap between germline ends came to 9 bases. The CDR3 is 13 amino acids. Per the germline V gene, CDR1 is KGHDR and CDR2 is SFDVKD. DNA of the CDR3: TGTGCCACCAGAAGGACAATCACAGATACGCAGTATTTT. This gives the protein CATRRTITDTQYF.

This clone has more than one count but fewer than ten. The chain is built from TRBV28 and TRBJ1-1, with 9 bases identical to TRBD1. V was pared by 5 bases and J by 2 bases, with 6 bases of the junction left unmatched. This CDR3 has 15 residues. CDR1 MDHEN and CDR2 SYDVKM come from the germline V gene. The CDR3 DNA reads TGTGCCAGCAGTCTTACGGGACAGGGTAACACTGAAGCTTTCTTT. Encoded protein: CASSLTGQGNTEAFF.

J is TRBJ2-1 and V is TRBV27; D remains ambiguous. Looked up from germline, CDR1 is MNHEY and CDR2 is SMNVEV (reference sequence). V was cut by 5 bases and J by 3 bases, with 5 bases left in between. The CDR3 runs 12 residues. CDR3 coding DNA: TGTGCCAGCAGTCCTCGCTACAATGAGCAGTTCTTC. It codes for CASSPRYNEQFF.

The chain carries TRBV12-3 or TRBV12-4 and TRBJ2-3; D perhaps matches TRBD2 (5 bases). The CDR3 totals 13 residues. Trimming shortened V by 6 bases and J by 5 bases, and 12 bases separated the two germline ends. The CDR3 DNA follows: TGTGCCAGCAGCCTCGAGGGAAGAGATACGCAGTATTTT. Its protein is CASSLEGRDTQYF.

The chain carries TRBV2 and TRBJ2-1, with D uncertain. The CDR3 totals 14 residues. Between the trimmed V and J ends, which lost 7 bases and 4 bases, there was a span of 14 bases. Germline CDR1 is SNHLY and CDR2 is FYNNEI. This chain's CDR3 is CASIPGPNYNEQFF. DNA of the CDR3: TGTGCCAGCATACCGGGCCCCAATTACAATGAGCAGTTCTTC.

The rearrangement uses TRBV9 and TRBJ2-5, with D tentatively TRBD2 (6 bases). This CDR3 comprises 17 residues. Trimming took off 5 bases at V and 4 bases at J, with 24 bases between the two ends. Germline V lookup: CDR1 SGDLS, CDR2 YYNGEE. The CDR3 is CASSAPGMSFGGETQYF. The CDR3, as DNA: TGTGCCAGCAGTGCCCCTGGGATGTCTTTCGGGGGAGAGACCCAGTACTTC.

In this sample, this clone turned up a few times. This chain links TRBV27 with TRBJ1-6; D uncertain. Trimming cost V 2 bases and J 9 bases, with 11 bases left between them. The CDR3 consists of 14 residues. Germline V gives CDR1 MNHEY, CDR2 SMNVEV (reference sequence). The CDR3 bases are TGTGCCAGCAGTTTAGGGCCGAATCTTTCACCCCTCCACTTT. Protein: CASSLGPNLSPLHF.

V and J are TRBV12-3 or TRBV12-4 and TRBJ1-1; D possibly corresponds to TRBD1 (6 bases). CDR3 length: 11 residues. V dropped 6 bases and J dropped 7 bases, with 9 bases sitting between them. The CDR3 DNA is TGTGCCAGCAGCAGGACAGATGAAGCTTTCTTT. It codes for CASSRTDEAFF.

The gene calls are TRBV18 and TRBJ1-5; D is undetermined. Trimming cost V 2 bases and J 6 bases, with 20 bases left between them. The CDR3 has 17 residues. Germline assignment: CDR1 KGHSH and CDR2 LQKENI. CDR3 nucleotide sequence: TGTGCCAGCTCACCAAGCCGAGCAGCAACCTCGGGTCAGCCCCAGCATTTT. It yields the protein CASSPSRAATSGQPQHF.

This clone has just one count. V gene TRBV6-5 combines with J gene TRBJ2-3; 7 bases align to TRBD2. The CDR3 runs 16 residues. The V gene's germline CDR1 is MNHEY and CDR2 SVGAGI. The J segment lost 4 bases and the V segment lost 4 bases, leaving 11 bases of the junction unmatched. As DNA, the CDR3 is TGTGCCAGCAGTTTCCCCGTGGCGGGAGTTGCAGATACGCAGTATTTT. Translating gives CASSFPVAGVADTQYF.

The rearrangement links TRBV4-1 to TRBJ2-7; 10 bases are shared with TRBD2. There are 15 residues in the CDR3. Germline CDR1 and CDR2: MGHRA and YSYEKL. The V and J ends lost 3 bases and 3 bases, in that order; junction bases with no gene match: 5. CDR3 DNA: TGCGCCAGCAGCCAGGGGGCTAGCGGGAGCTACGAGCAGTACTTC. Protein product: CASSQGASGSYEQYF.

The gene calls are TRBV5-5 and TRBJ2-2; TRBD2 matches 10 bases. Unmatched junction bases numbered 2, after V lost 3 bases and J lost 3 bases. The CDR3 runs 15 residues. CDR1 is SGHKS, CDR2 YYEKEE, per germline (reference sequence). CDR3 sequence (DNA): TGTGCCAGCAGCTCAAGCGGGAGGGACACCGGGGAGCTGTTTTTT. This codes for CASSSSGRDTGELFF.

The table lists this clone with a few counts. The V call is TRBV7-3, the J call TRBJ1-2, with TRBD1 matching 10 bases. V shed 5 bases and J 4 bases; nucleotides not matched to a gene: 7. Germline V CDR1 and CDR2: SGHTA, FQGTGA. The CDR3 extends over 15 amino acids. Here the CDR3 reads CASSPGQGRIYGYTF. CDR3 in DNA: TGTGCCAGCAGCCCGGGACAGGGGCGTATCTATGGCTACACCTTC. The full variable domain, completed using reference TRBV7-3 and TRBJ1-2, is GAGVSQTPSNKVTEKGKYVELRCDPISGHTALYWYRQSLGQGPEFLIYFQGTGAADDSGLPNDRFFAVRPEGSVSTLKIQRTERGDSAVYLCASSPGQGRIYGYTFGSGTRLTVV.